Listed here is a single TCR beta chain. The antigen remains undetermined. This sample was taken from a study of tumor-infiltrating lymphocytes in primary liver carcinoma. About the research overall: These patients were men and women whose ages were 30 to 69 years. Productive TCRbeta read yields ran from roughly 3.9 to 6.8 million per sample and were similar between tissues.

V gave up 3 bases and J gave up 5 bases, with 20 bases separating them. In germline, CDR1 is SGHRS, CDR2 YFSETQ. The CDR3 sequence is 16 residues long. Findings and limits, study-wide: Tumors carried a top-250-clone fraction significantly exceeding that of blood (p = 0.039).

TCR beta cDNA was prepared out of around 460 ng total RNA by means of a constant-region primer. Modified slightly, ARM-PCR produced TCR beta libraries over three nested multiplex PCR rounds. The two initial PCR rounds, about 9 cycles each, used TRBV1-TRBV30 forward and C-beta reverse primers. TCRdb reprocessed the multiplex PCR reads via MiXCR and lists one record per CDR3 protein. The repertoire holds approximately 330,000 distinct CDR3 sequences, with around 60% as singletons. Germline DNA was extracted too, while blood RNA derived from unsorted whole blood. Chronic HBV infection was present, with no prior treatment.

V and J are TRBV5-1 and TRBJ1-1; the D is unclear. Sequences were obtained from peripheral blood. The clonotype was recovered from a man aged 40-55 years with primary liver carcinoma and hepatitis B virus infection. The DNA of the CDR3 is TGCGCCAGCAGCTCAAACCTACGGGCCCCGAGGACTGAAGCTTTCTTT. Translated: CASSSNLRAPRTEAFF.